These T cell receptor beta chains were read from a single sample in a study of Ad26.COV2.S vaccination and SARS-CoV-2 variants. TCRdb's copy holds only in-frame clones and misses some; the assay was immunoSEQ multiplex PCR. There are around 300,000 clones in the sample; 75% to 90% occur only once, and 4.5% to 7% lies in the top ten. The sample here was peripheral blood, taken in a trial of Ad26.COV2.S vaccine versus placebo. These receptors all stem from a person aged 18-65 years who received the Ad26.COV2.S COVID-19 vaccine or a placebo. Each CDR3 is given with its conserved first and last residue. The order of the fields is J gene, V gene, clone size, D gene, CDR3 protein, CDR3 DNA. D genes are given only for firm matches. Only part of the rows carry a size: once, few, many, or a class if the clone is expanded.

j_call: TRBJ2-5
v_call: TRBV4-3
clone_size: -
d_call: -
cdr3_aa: CASSQEWLGTEETQYF
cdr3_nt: TGCGCCAGCAGCCAAGAATGGCTAGGGACGGAAGAGACCCAGTACTTC

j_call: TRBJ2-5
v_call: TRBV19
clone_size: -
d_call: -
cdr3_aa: CASSIRTDRRIGTQYF
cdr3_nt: TGTGCCAGTAGTATACGGACGGACAGAAGAATAGGGACCCAGTACTTC

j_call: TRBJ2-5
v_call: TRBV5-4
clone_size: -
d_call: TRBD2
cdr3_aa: CASSLSPGGSWQETQYF
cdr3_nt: TGTGCCAGCAGCTTGTCTCCTGGCGGGAGCTGGCAAGAGACCCAGTACTTC

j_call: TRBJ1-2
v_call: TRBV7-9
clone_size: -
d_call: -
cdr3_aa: CASSFPGEGYTF
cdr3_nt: TGTGCCAGCAGCTTTCCAGGGGAAGGCTACACCTTC

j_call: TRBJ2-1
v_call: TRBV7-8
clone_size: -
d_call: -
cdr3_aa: CASSSWGDNEQFF
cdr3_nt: TGTGCCAGCAGCTCGTGGGGAGACAATGAGCAGTTCTTC

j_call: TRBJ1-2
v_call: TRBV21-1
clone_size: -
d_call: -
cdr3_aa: CASVGLYRIGYTF
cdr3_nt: TGTGCCAGCGTGGGCCTTTACAGAATTGGCTACACCTTC

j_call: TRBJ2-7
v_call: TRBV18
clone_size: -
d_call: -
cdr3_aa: CASSPSGPGAVVYEQYF
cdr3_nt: TGTGCCAGCTCACCCTCAGGCCCGGGGGCCGTCGTCTACGAGCAGTACTTC

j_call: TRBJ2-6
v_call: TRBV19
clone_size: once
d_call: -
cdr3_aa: CASSIGPSGANVLTF
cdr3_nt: TGTGCCAGTAGTATTGGGCCCTCTGGGGCCAACGTCCTGACTTTC

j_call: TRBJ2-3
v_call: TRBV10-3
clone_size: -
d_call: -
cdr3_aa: CAISAGGTDTQYF
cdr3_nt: TGTGCCATCAGTGCCGGGGGCACAGATACGCAGTATTTT

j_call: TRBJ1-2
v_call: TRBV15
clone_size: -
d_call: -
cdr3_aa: CATSGDGWPYGYTF
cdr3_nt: TGTGCCACCAGCGGGGACGGTTGGCCTTATGGCTACACCTTC

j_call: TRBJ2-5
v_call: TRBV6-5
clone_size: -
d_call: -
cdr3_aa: CASRTQRPKETQYF
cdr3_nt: TGTGCCAGCAGAACTCAGAGACCTAAAGAGACCCAGTACTTC

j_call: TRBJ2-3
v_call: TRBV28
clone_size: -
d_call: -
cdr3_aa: CATKSGLDTQYF
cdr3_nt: TGTGCCACCAAGTCAGGGCTAGATACGCAGTATTTT

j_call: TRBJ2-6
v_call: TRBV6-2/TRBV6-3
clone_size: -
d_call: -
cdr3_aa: CASSSSGLLTGANVLTF
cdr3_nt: TGTGCCAGCAGTTCATCAGGCCTCTTAACTGGGGCCAACGTCCTGACTTTC

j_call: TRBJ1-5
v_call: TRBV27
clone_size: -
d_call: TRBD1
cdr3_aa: CASSRGRSNQPQHF
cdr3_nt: TGTGCCAGCAGTAGGGGGCGAAGCAATCAGCCCCAGCATTTT

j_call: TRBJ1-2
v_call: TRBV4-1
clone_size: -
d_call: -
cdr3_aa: CASSPRDNNFGYTF
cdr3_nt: TGCGCCAGCAGCCCTCGGGACAATAATTTTGGCTACACCTTC

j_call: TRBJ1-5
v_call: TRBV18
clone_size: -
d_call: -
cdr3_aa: CASSLTGWGNQPQHF
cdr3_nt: TGTGCCAGCTCACTTACAGGATGGGGCAATCAGCCCCAGCATTTT

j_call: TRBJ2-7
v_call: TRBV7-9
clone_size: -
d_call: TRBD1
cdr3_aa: CASSPWDRVYEQYF
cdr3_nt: TGTGCCAGCAGCCCATGGGACAGGGTTTACGAGCAGTACTTC

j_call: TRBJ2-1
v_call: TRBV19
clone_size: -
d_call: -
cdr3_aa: CASTPGPVNEQFF
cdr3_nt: TGTGCCAGTACCCCTGGGCCGGTCAATGAGCAGTTCTTC

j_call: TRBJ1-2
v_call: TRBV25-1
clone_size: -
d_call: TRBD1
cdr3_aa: CASYLGTAYGYTF
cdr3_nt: TGTGCCAGTTACCTCGGGACAGCCTATGGCTACACCTTC

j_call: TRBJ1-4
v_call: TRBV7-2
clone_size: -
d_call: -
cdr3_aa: CASSRTGLGTEKLFF
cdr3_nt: TGTGCCAGCAGCCGCACAGGGTTAGGTACTGAAAAACTGTTTTTT

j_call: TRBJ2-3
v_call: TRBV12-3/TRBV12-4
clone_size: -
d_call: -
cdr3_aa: CASSLRYTQYF
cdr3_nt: TGTGCCAGCAGTTTAAGGTATACGCAGTATTTT

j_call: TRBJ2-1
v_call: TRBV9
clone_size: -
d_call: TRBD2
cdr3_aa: CASSVASGGLYNEQFF
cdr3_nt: TGTGCCAGCAGCGTGGCTAGCGGGGGGCTTTACAATGAGCAGTTCTTC

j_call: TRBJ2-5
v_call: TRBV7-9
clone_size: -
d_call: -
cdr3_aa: CASSPGTSETQYF
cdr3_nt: TGTGCCAGCAGCCCCGGGACTTCAGAGACCCAGTACTTC

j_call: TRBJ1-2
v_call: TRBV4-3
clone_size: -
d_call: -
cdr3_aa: CASSQELTGQGNGYTF
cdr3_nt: TGCGCCAGCAGCCAAGAACTCACTGGGCAGGGTAATGGCTACACCTTC

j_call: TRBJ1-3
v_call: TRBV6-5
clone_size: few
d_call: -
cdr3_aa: CASSYSAGDSGNTIYF
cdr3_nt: TGTGCCAGCAGTTACTCTGCGGGGGACTCTGGAAACACCATATATTTT

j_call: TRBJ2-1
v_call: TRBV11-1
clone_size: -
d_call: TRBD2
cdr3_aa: CASSLASGFILNEQFF
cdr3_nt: TGTGCCAGCAGCTTAGCTAGCGGGTTTATACTTAATGAGCAGTTCTTC

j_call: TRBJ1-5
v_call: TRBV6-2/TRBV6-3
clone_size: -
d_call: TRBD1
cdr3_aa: CASSQDRDNQPQHF
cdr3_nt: TGTGCCAGCAGCCAGGACAGGGACAATCAGCCCCAGCATTTT

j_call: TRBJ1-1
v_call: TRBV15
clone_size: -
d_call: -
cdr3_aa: CATSRFPWSEAFF
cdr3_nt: TGTGCCACCAGCAGGTTTCCATGGTCTGAAGCTTTCTTT

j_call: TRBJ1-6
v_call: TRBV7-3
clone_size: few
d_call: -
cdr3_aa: CASSLGNSPLHF
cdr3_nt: TGTGCCAGCAGCTTAGGAAATTCACCCCTCCACTTT

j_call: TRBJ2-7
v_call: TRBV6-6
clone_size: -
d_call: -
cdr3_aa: CASSYPGQGKGYEQYF
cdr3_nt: TGTGCCAGCAGTTACCCCGGGCAGGGGAAGGGCTACGAGCAGTACTTC

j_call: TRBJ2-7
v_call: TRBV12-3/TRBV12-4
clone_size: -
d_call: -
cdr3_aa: CASSQNVEQYF
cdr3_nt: TGTGCCAGCAGTCAAAATGTGGAGCAGTACTTC

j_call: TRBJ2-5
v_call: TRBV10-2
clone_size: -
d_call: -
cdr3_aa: CASSDLASLGGVTQYF
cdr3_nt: TGCGCCAGCAGTGATTTAGCTAGCCTGGGCGGGGTGACCCAGTACTTC

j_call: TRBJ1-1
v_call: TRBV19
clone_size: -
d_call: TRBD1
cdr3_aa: CASSAWTGNTEAFF
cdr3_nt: TGTGCCAGTAGTGCCTGGACAGGGAATACTGAAGCTTTCTTT

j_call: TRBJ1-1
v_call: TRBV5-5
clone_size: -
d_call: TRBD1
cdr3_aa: CASSAQGSVNTEAFF
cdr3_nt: TGTGCCAGCAGCGCACAGGGGTCCGTGAACACTGAAGCTTTCTTT

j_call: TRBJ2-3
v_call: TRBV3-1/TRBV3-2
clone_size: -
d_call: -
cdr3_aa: CASSRGPADTQYF
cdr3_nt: TGTGCCAGCAGCCGTGGACCCGCTGATACGCAGTATTTT

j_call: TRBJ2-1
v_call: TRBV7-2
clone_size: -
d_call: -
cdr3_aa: CASSSLGSVGYNEQFF
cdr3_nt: TGTGCCAGCAGCTCATTAGGGTCAGTCGGATACAATGAGCAGTTCTTC

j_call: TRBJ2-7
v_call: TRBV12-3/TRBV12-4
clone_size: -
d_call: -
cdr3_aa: CASRRRGNYEQYF
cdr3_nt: TGTGCCAGCAGAAGACGGGGAAACTACGAGCAGTACTTC